Listed below are T cell receptor beta chains from one sample, sequenced in a study of shared clonotypes between healthy human individuals. Repertoires were generated with immunoSEQ multiplex PCR, while TCRdb's copy carries only in-frame clones and drops some. The sample carries about 1 million clones, about 74% recorded once. Sequenced: memory CD4+ T cells sorted from blood. The receptors were sampled from a man between 18 and 29 years old in good health. Each CDR3 is given with its conserved first and last residue. Each record gives: J gene, D gene, clone size, V gene, CDR3 protein, CDR3 DNA. D genes are given only for firm matches. The size field is filled for only some rows; it gives once, few, many or a size class.

j_call: TRBJ1-6; d_call: NA; clone_size: NA; v_call: TRBV27; cdr3_aa: CASRSLEGALINSPLHF; cdr3_nt: TGTGCCAGCAGAAGCTTGGAGGGAGCCTTGATTAATTCACCCCTCCACTTT
j_call: TRBJ2-1; d_call: NA; clone_size: NA; v_call: TRBV27; cdr3_aa: CASSLGQGVYNEQFF; cdr3_nt: TGTGCCAGCAGTTTGGGGCAGGGCGTCTACAATGAGCAGTTCTTC
j_call: TRBJ1-5; d_call: TRBD1; clone_size: NA; v_call: TRBV6-1; cdr3_aa: CASSETGDQPQHF; cdr3_nt: TGTGCCAGCAGTGAGACAGGGGATCAGCCCCAGCATTTT
j_call: TRBJ1-6; d_call: TRBD1; clone_size: NA; v_call: TRBV19; cdr3_aa: CASSTGQGQNSPLHF; cdr3_nt: TGTGCCAGTAGTACCGGACAGGGGCAGAATTCACCCCTCCACTTT
j_call: TRBJ2-7; d_call: NA; clone_size: NA; v_call: TRBV6-5; cdr3_aa: CASSYSRDGSYEQYF; cdr3_nt: TGTGCCAGCAGTTACTCCCGGGACGGGTCCTACGAGCAGTACTTC
j_call: TRBJ2-7; d_call: NA; clone_size: NA; v_call: TRBV7-2; cdr3_aa: CASSYRGGYEQYF; cdr3_nt: TGTGCCAGCAGTTACAGGGGGGGGTACGAGCAGTACTTC
j_call: TRBJ1-1; d_call: NA; clone_size: NA; v_call: TRBV2; cdr3_aa: CASSESGGLYEAFF; cdr3_nt: TGTGCCAGCAGTGAGTCGGGGGGCCTCTATGAAGCTTTCTTT
j_call: TRBJ2-7; d_call: NA; clone_size: many; v_call: TRBV7-2; cdr3_aa: CASSLAGGREQYF; cdr3_nt: TGTGCCAGCAGCTTAGCTGGGGGGCGCGAGCAGTACTTC
j_call: TRBJ2-5; d_call: NA; clone_size: NA; v_call: TRBV9; cdr3_aa: CASSVGVGETQYF; cdr3_nt: TGTGCCAGCAGCGTAGGAGTGGGGGAGACCCAGTACTTC
j_call: TRBJ2-2; d_call: NA; clone_size: once; v_call: TRBV11-3; cdr3_aa: CASSFPTGELFF; cdr3_nt: TGTGCCAGCAGCTTTCCCACCGGGGAGCTGTTTTTT
j_call: TRBJ1-1; d_call: NA; clone_size: NA; v_call: TRBV7-2; cdr3_aa: CASSFRKNTEAFF; cdr3_nt: TGTGCCAGCAGCTTCAGGAAGAACACTGAAGCTTTCTTT
j_call: TRBJ2-7; d_call: NA; clone_size: NA; v_call: TRBV7-9; cdr3_aa: CASSSGPGSYEQYF; cdr3_nt: TGTGCCAGCAGCTCGGGACCGGGGTCCTACGAGCAGTACTTC
j_call: TRBJ2-5; d_call: TRBD2; clone_size: NA; v_call: TRBV7-9; cdr3_aa: CAGASGQETQYF; cdr3_nt: TGTGCCGGAGCTAGCGGACAAGAGACCCAGTACTTC
j_call: TRBJ2-1; d_call: TRBD1; clone_size: once; v_call: TRBV6-6; cdr3_aa: CASSYRTGLNEQFF; cdr3_nt: TGTGCCAGCAGTTACAGGACAGGGCTCAATGAGCAGTTCTTC
j_call: TRBJ2-7; d_call: NA; clone_size: NA; v_call: TRBV5-4; cdr3_aa: CASSPLRNEQYF; cdr3_nt: TGTGCCAGCAGCCCCCTTCGGAACGAGCAGTACTTC
j_call: TRBJ1-5; d_call: NA; clone_size: NA; v_call: TRBV25-1; cdr3_aa: CASSDHGQPQHF; cdr3_nt: TGTGCCAGCAGTGATCACGGTCAGCCCCAGCATTTT
j_call: TRBJ2-7; d_call: NA; clone_size: NA; v_call: TRBV18; cdr3_aa: CASSATAFYEQYF; cdr3_nt: TGTGCCAGCTCAGCGACAGCCTTCTACGAGCAGTACTTC
j_call: TRBJ1-1; d_call: NA; clone_size: NA; v_call: TRBV6-5; cdr3_aa: CASSYSVGQNTEAFF; cdr3_nt: TGTGCCAGCAGTTACTCGGTTGGACAGAACACTGAAGCTTTCTTT
j_call: TRBJ1-5; d_call: TRBD1; clone_size: NA; v_call: TRBV28; cdr3_aa: CASRPGQGAQHF; cdr3_nt: TGTGCCAGCAGACCGGGACAGGGGGCCCAGCATTTT
j_call: TRBJ2-7; d_call: NA; clone_size: few; v_call: TRBV7-9; cdr3_aa: CASSTWGAGEQYF; cdr3_nt: TGTGCCAGCAGTACCTGGGGGGCCGGCGAGCAGTACTTC
j_call: TRBJ2-7; d_call: TRBD2; clone_size: few; v_call: TRBV6-6; cdr3_aa: CASRARTSGSYEQYF; cdr3_nt: TGTGCCAGCAGAGCGAGGACTAGCGGATCCTACGAGCAGTACTTC
j_call: TRBJ2-3; d_call: TRBD2; clone_size: NA; v_call: TRBV5-4; cdr3_aa: CASSLWRERNTQYF; cdr3_nt: TGTGCCAGCAGCTTGTGGCGGGAGCGAAATACGCAGTATTTT
j_call: TRBJ1-5; d_call: TRBD1; clone_size: once; v_call: TRBV7-2; cdr3_aa: CASSQGQGKQPQHF; cdr3_nt: TGTGCCAGCAGCCAGGGACAGGGGAAACAGCCCCAGCATTTT
j_call: TRBJ1-5; d_call: NA; clone_size: NA; v_call: TRBV29-1; cdr3_aa: CSVAGANQPQHF; cdr3_nt: TGCAGCGTTGCTGGCGCCAATCAGCCCCAGCATTTT
j_call: TRBJ2-7; d_call: TRBD2; clone_size: few; v_call: TRBV30; cdr3_aa: CAWSGGAREQYF; cdr3_nt: TGTGCCTGGAGCGGGGGGGCCCGGGAGCAGTACTTC
j_call: TRBJ2-7; d_call: TRBD1; clone_size: NA; v_call: TRBV27; cdr3_aa: CASGGTGGYEQYF; cdr3_nt: TGTGCCAGCGGGGGGACAGGGGGTTACGAGCAGTACTTC
j_call: TRBJ1-5; d_call: NA; clone_size: once; v_call: TRBV21-1; cdr3_aa: CASSREQKKGRRPYSNQPQHF; cdr3_nt: TGTGCCAGCAGCCGTGAACAAAAAAAGGGACGTCGGCCGTATAGCAATCAGCCCCAGCATTTT
j_call: TRBJ1-5; d_call: NA; clone_size: NA; v_call: TRBV30; cdr3_aa: CAWSPRAGISIPQPQHF; cdr3_nt: TGTGCCTGGAGTCCTCGGGCGGGAATTAGTATACCTCAGCCCCAGCATTTT
j_call: TRBJ2-2; d_call: TRBD1; clone_size: NA; v_call: TRBV6-6; cdr3_aa: CASSDRTGNTGELFF; cdr3_nt: TGTGCCAGCAGCGACAGGACAGGGAACACCGGGGAGCTGTTTTTT
j_call: TRBJ2-1; d_call: NA; clone_size: NA; v_call: TRBV27; cdr3_aa: CASSGGISYNEQFF; cdr3_nt: TGTGCCAGCAGCGGAGGCATCTCCTACAATGAGCAGTTCTTC
j_call: TRBJ1-2; d_call: TRBD1; clone_size: NA; v_call: TRBV6-6; cdr3_aa: CASRKTGVNYGYTF; cdr3_nt: TGTGCCAGCAGGAAGACAGGGGTTAACTATGGCTACACCTTC
j_call: TRBJ1-3; d_call: NA; clone_size: NA; v_call: TRBV9; cdr3_aa: CASSAGVGTAGNTIYF; cdr3_nt: TGTGCCAGCAGCGCAGGCGTAGGGACGGCTGGAAACACCATATATTTT
j_call: TRBJ1-4; d_call: NA; clone_size: NA; v_call: TRBV18; cdr3_aa: CASSPPSEGEKLFF; cdr3_nt: TGTGCCAGCTCACCACCGAGCGAGGGGGAAAAACTGTTTTTT
j_call: TRBJ2-3; d_call: NA; clone_size: many; v_call: TRBV5-1; cdr3_aa: CASIGSGADTQYF; cdr3_nt: TGCGCCAGCATAGGGTCGGGAGCAGATACGCAGTATTTT
j_call: TRBJ2-3; d_call: NA; clone_size: many; v_call: TRBV5-4; cdr3_aa: CASSSRDTQYF; cdr3_nt: TGTGCCAGCAGCTCCAGGGATACGCAGTATTTT
j_call: TRBJ1-2; d_call: NA; clone_size: NA; v_call: TRBV28; cdr3_aa: CASSSGLPHNYGYTF; cdr3_nt: TGTGCCAGCAGTTCAGGGCTCCCCCATAACTATGGCTACACCTTC
j_call: TRBJ2-3; d_call: NA; clone_size: NA; v_call: TRBV5-1; cdr3_aa: CASSAWRSTDTQYF; cdr3_nt: TGCGCCAGCAGCGCCTGGCGGAGCACAGATACGCAGTATTTT
j_call: TRBJ2-1; d_call: TRBD2; clone_size: NA; v_call: TRBV5-1; cdr3_aa: CASSISGGANYNEQFF; cdr3_nt: TGCGCCAGCAGCATTAGCGGGGGGGCAAACTACAATGAGCAGTTCTTC
j_call: TRBJ2-7; d_call: TRBD2; clone_size: NA; v_call: TRBV6-6; cdr3_aa: CASSRGSSYRLEQYF; cdr3_nt: TGTGCCAGCAGCCGCGGGAGCAGTTATCGGCTCGAGCAGTACTTC
j_call: TRBJ2-4; d_call: NA; clone_size: NA; v_call: TRBV4-3; cdr3_aa: CASSQDRGLAGAKNIQYF; cdr3_nt: TGCGCCAGCAGCCAAGATCGGGGGCTAGCTGGCGCCAAAAACATTCAGTACTTC
j_call: TRBJ2-2; d_call: TRBD2; clone_size: NA; v_call: TRBV7-7; cdr3_aa: CASRRTSGSGGELFF; cdr3_nt: TGTGCTAGCAGGAGGACTAGCGGGAGCGGCGGGGAGCTGTTTTTT